The text below deals with one TCR beta chain. Antigen: not known. Trimming cost V 6 bases and J 7 bases, with 15 bases left between them. CDR1 is MNHNS, CDR2 SASEGT, per germline. The CDR3 has 13 amino acids. The TCRbeta library was prepared with unique molecular identifiers. TCRdb re-called the PCR reads through MiXCR, storing one row per CDR3 protein. The profile shows 600,000 or so distinct CDR3 sequences, more than 20% of them singletons. The entry originates in a study of T-cell reconstitution after alpha-beta-depleted transplantation in children. General observations from the study: Reportedly, alpha-beta T cells present about two months post-transplant originated from several hundred expanded clones of graft origin. Surviving recipient T cells and thymic progenitors underlay high day-60 TCRbeta diversity in some patients. Counts and diversity of T cells one year after transplant came mostly from newly produced T cells.

The sequencing used PBMCs, mostly from graft donor cells, collected 360 days after TCRalphabeta/CD19-depleted stem cell transplant. This clonotype originated in a boy under two years old who had a stem cell transplant for acute myeloid leukemia, so the T cells may come from the graft donor. The chain couples TRBV6-1 to TRBJ2-5; perhaps TRBD2 as D (7 bases). The CDR3 DNA sequence: TGTGCCAGCAGCCGAGGGGGGGAGGGGACCCAGTACTTC. Its translation is CASSRGGEGTQYF.